The 16 T cell receptor beta chains presented below share a single source sample, sequenced in a study of regulatory T cells in long-lasting Graves disease. Arm-PCR of CDR3 regions and iRepertoire HTBI primers were used to build TCR beta libraries. From the multiplex PCR reads, TCRdb called clonotypes with MiXCR, one entry per CDR3 protein. The data show fewer than 550,000 distinct CDR3 sequences, about 15% seen once. Time point described: newly diagnosed GD, antithyroid drugs for less than 3 months. The TCR library was made from RNA that had been extracted from PBMCs in TRIzol. These same data were also listed under a study on T cells in Graves' hyperthyroidism and ophthalmopathy.

This material consisted of peripheral blood mononuclear cells (PBMCs), taken at new diagnosis, from a patient treated with antithyroid drugs. All receptors come from a woman aged 35-60 years with Graves disease.

This clonotype has a count of ten or more. The chain uses TRBV6-1 and TRBJ1-5; D gene uncertain. CDR3 size: 14 residues. Germline V CDR1 and CDR2: MNHNS, SASEGT. V lost 4 bases, J lost 2 bases, and 9 bases lay in between. CDR3 DNA: TGTGCCAGCAGTGTCTCAAAGGGCAATCAGCCCCAGCATTTT. Its translation: CASSVSKGNQPQHF.

This clonotype showed up many times. The V call is TRBV6-5, the J call TRBJ2-2; perhaps TRBD1 as D (6 bases). With 4 bases removed from V and 4 bases from J, the gap between germline ends came to 10 bases. In germline, CDR1 is MNHEY, CDR2 SVGAGI. The CDR3 runs 14 residues. Here the CDR3 reads CASSLTGLTGELFF. In nucleotides, the CDR3 is TGTGCCAGCAGTTTGACAGGCCTCACCGGGGAGCTGTTTTTT.

Regarding this clonotype: A single base separates this from a much larger clone, so it may be a read error. This chain uses TRBV2 with TRBJ2-1, with no clear D. The CDR3 is 14 amino acids. V lost 10 bases and J 10 bases, leaving 23 bases between the germline ends. CDR1 SNHLY and CDR2 FYNNEI come from the germline V gene. CDR3 sequence reads: CATGRRSTTYEQFF. The CDR3 DNA reads TGTGCCACCGGTCGACGGAGCACCACCTACGAGCAGTTCTTC.

This clonotype showed up just a few times. A read error may produce the germline difference seen at one junction end. The chain couples TRBV7-7 to TRBJ2-2; possibly TRBD2 for D (5 bases). This CDR3 contains 14 residues. The germline V gene encodes CDR1 SSHAT and CDR2 FNYEAQ (reference sequence). In DNA, the CDR3 is TGTGCTAGCAGCTTAACGGAGGAAACCGGGGAGCTGTTTTTT. Amino acids: CASSLTEETGELFF.

The chain carries TRBV3-1 and TRBJ1-2, with 11 bases fitting TRBD1. CDR1 is LGHDT and CDR2 is YNNKEL in the germline V gene (reference sequence). V shed 4 bases and J 0 bases; nucleotides not matched to a gene: 4. There are 16 residues in the CDR3. CDR3 sequence reads: CASSPGTGGTNYGYTF. The CDR3 DNA follows: TGTGCCAGCAGCCCCGGGACAGGGGGTACTAACTATGGCTACACCTTC. Variable domain in full (rest from reference TRBV3-1 and TRBJ1-2): DTAVSQTPKYLVTQMGNDKSIKCEQNLGHDTMYWYKQDSKKFLKIMFSYNNKELIINETVPNRFSPKSPDKAHLNLHINSLELGDSAVYFCASSPGTGGTNYGYTFGSGTRLTVV.

V gene TRBV14 combines with J gene TRBJ2-7; maybe TRBD1 (5 bases). Per the germline V gene, CDR1 is SGHDN and CDR2 is FVKESK. CDR3 length equals 15 residues. V gave up 1 base and J gave up 4 bases, with 14 bases separating them. CDR3 nucleotide sequence: TGTGCCAGCAGCCAAGGTCCAGCAGGGCATTACGAGCAGTACTTC. This translates into CASSQGPAGHYEQYF.

This clonotype has a handful of counts. DNA for the CDR3: TGTGCCTGGGAAGGGTACAGCTCGTACAATGAGCAGTTCTTC. Translated, it gives CAWEGYSSYNEQFF. The gene calls are TRBV30 and TRBJ2-1; unclear D gene. Germline CDR1 is GTSNPN and CDR2 is SVGIG (reference sequence). The CDR3 is 14 residues long. Trimming left V 5 bases short and J 4 bases short, with 15 bases between.

In its sample, this clonotype was seen many times. This chain uses TRBV28 with TRBJ2-7; D is uncertain. This CDR3 contains 15 residues. The V gene's germline CDR1 is MDHEN and CDR2 SYDVKM. The V end was cut by 2 bases, the J end by 7 bases, with 18 bases between. CDR3 in amino acids: CASSLGVVALWEQYF. The DNA for the CDR3 is TGTGCCAGCAGTTTAGGGGTGGTCGCACTATGGGAGCAGTACTTC.

In this sample, this clonotype turned up many times. This sequence joins TRBV11-3 and TRBJ1-1; no reliable D call. V was shortened by 3 bases and J by 6 bases, with 5 bases between the two germline ends. The CDR3 contains 11 residues. Germline loops: CDR1 SGHNT, CDR2 YENEEA. CDR3 sequence: CASSLKSEAFF. The CDR3 coding sequence is TGTGCCAGCAGCTTGAAATCTGAAGCTTTCTTT.

This clonotype was seen ten or more times. The chain couples TRBV12-3 or TRBV12-4 to TRBJ1-6, with D unclear. The germline V and J ends were trimmed by 5 bases and 8 bases, with 16 bases remaining between them. This CDR3 contains 15 residues. The CDR3 here is CASSGFLIGDSPLHF. For the CDR3, the DNA is TGTGCCAGCAGTGGGTTCCTGATTGGCGATTCACCCCTCCACTTT.

This clonotype occurred many times. The chain recombines TRBV11-2 with TRBJ2-7, with D unclear. From germline, CDR1 is SGHAT and CDR2 FQNNGV. The CDR3 sequence is 15 residues long. The V gene lost 0 bases and the J gene lost 0 bases, with 9 bases spanning the gap. This CDR3 is CASSLDLGSSYEQYF. CDR3 bases: TGTGCCAGCAGCTTAGATCTGGGCAGCTCCTACGAGCAGTACTTC.

This clonotype was found many times. V and J are TRBV28 and TRBJ1-2; 10 bases map to TRBD1. Germline CDR1 and CDR2: MDHEN and SYDVKM. CDR3 length equals 14 residues. With V trimmed by 6 bases and J by 7 bases, 8 bases remained unmatched. The CDR3 loop reads CASRRTGGGRGYTF. The CDR3 region has the DNA TGTGCCAGCAGACGGACAGGGGGTGGTCGTGGCTACACCTTC.

CDR3 residues: CASSERRSGGRTGELFF. DNA for the CDR3: TGCGCCAGCAGTGAACGGAGGTCCGGGGGGCGAACCGGGGAGCTGTTTTTT. The chain recombines TRBV10-1 with TRBJ2-2; a possible D gene is TRBD2 (7 bases). The CDR3 totals 17 residues. Germline V gene lookup returns CDR1 WNHNN and CDR2 SYGVQD (reference sequence). V lost 3 bases and J 5 bases, leaving 19 bases between the germline ends.

This clonotype was observed a few times. The J gene is TRBJ1-2, the V gene TRBV11-2; tentative D call: TRBD1 (5 bases). The CDR3 is 18 residues long. Trimming pared 1 base from V and 4 bases from J, leaving 22 bases between. Germline loops: CDR1 SGHAT, CDR2 FQNNGV. This CDR3 is CASSLGTGRGAFPYGYTF. CDR3 DNA sequence: TGTGCCAGCAGCTTAGGAACGGGCCGTGGGGCCTTTCCCTATGGCTACACCTTC.

This chain uses TRBV15 with TRBJ1-2, with 9 bases fitting TRBD1. Germline trimming cut 0 bases from V and 4 bases from J; bases unmatched to any gene: 3. This CDR3 comprises 15 residues. CDR1 and CDR2 (germline): LNHNV, YYDKDF (reference sequence). CDR3: CATSRDRGQGYGYTF. The CDR3 DNA sequence: TGTGCCACCAGCAGAGATAGGGGACAGGGCTATGGCTACACCTTC.

This clonotype was seen repeatedly, ten times or more. This chain uses TRBV7-6 with TRBJ1-1; TRBD1 is a possible D gene (5 bases). The CDR3 spans 13 residues. V lost 10 bases to trimming and J lost 4 bases, with 16 bases between them. Germline V gives CDR1 SGHVS, CDR2 FNYEAQ. DNA of the CDR3: TGTGCCATGCAGGCAGGGCAAGCCACTGAAGCTTTCTTT. This encodes CAMQAGQATEAFF. Using reference TRBV7-6 and TRBJ1-1 for the parts outside the CDR3, the full variable domain is GAGVSQSPRYKVTKRGQDVALRCDPISGHVSLYWYRQALGQGPEFLTYFNYEAQQDKSGLPNDRFSAERPEGSISTLTIQRTEQRDSAMYRCAMQAGQATEAFFGQGTRLTVV.